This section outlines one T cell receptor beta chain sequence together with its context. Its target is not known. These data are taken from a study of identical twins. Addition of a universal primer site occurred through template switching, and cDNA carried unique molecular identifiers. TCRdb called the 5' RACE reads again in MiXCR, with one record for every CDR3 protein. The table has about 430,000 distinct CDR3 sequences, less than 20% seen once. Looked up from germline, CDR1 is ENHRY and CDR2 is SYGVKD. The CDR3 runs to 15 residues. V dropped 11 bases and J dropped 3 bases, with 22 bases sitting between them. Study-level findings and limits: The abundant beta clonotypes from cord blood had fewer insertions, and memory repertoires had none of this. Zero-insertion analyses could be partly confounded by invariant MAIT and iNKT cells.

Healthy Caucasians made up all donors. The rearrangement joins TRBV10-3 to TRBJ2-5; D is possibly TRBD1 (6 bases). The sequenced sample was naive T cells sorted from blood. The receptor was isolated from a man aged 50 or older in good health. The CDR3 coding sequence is TGTGCCTCAACGCCTGCCCAGGGGTTCGAAGAGACCCAGTACTTC. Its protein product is CASTPAQGFEETQYF.